This entry features one T cell receptor beta chain sequence. PCR employed 60 Vbeta and 13 Jbeta primers. In the study's own analysis: Tens of millions of unique TCR beta chains, 8.5 million to 14 million shared, were counted in a later analysis. Here immunoSEQ multiplex PCR was the method, and the copy in TCRdb shows in-frame clones only, minus some. The D gene and trimming were derived from the DNA, and the V and J assignments and clone size from that table. The sample lists more than 85,000 clones, around three quarters seen once, with under 5% in the top ten. The data stem from a study of cytomegalovirus exposure and HLA in healthy donors. Sequencing input: PBMCs. The sequence was collected from a female donor in good health and CMV-seropositive.

CDR3 coding DNA: TGTGCCAGCAGCCAAGAACGAGCGGGGGGGCCGGGGGAGCAGTTCTTC. Amino acids: CASSQERAGGPGEQFF. The V gene is TRBV4-2, the J gene TRBJ2-1, with 10 bases aligning to TRBD2. Germline lookup yields CDR1 LGHNA and CDR2 YNFKEQ. The CDR3 sequence is 16 residues long. The trim removed 0 bases at V and 10 bases at J, leaving 9 bases unmatched.